The T cell receptor (beta chain) under discussion was sequenced for a study of OX40 agonist ivuxolimab in advanced cancers. Notes on the study in general: The CD4+ and CD8+ T cells in the blood had expanded clonally by week 6 at 0.1 to 3.0 mg/kg. Expanded clones were, on average, more numerous among CD8+ T cells than CD4+.

Some clones are missing from TCRdb's copy, which holds only in-frame ones; the method was immunoSEQ multiplex PCR. Of around 90,000 clones in the sample, approximately 87% were seen once. Germline V gene data show CDR1 as SGHRS and CDR2 as YFSETQ. V dropped 4 bases and J dropped 4; count of bases not matched to a gene: 10. This CDR3 contains 15 residues. Blood got drawn at baseline, again on cycle 4 day 1, and then on cycle 7 day 1. A note on this clone: The antigen is undetermined.

This specimen was CD4+ or CD8+ T cells sorted from blood, taken in a trial of the OX40 agonist ivuxolimab. This TCR came from an adult with an advanced solid tumor such as melanoma, head and neck, liver or kidney cancer. The chain recombines TRBV5-1 with TRBJ2-7, with 8 bases fitting TRBD2. The CDR3 here is CASSVEAGGRYEQYV. The CDR3 DNA sequence: TGCGCCAGCAGCGTCGAGGCGGGGGGACGATACGAGCAGTACGTC.